The 32 T cell receptor beta chains below were found in one sample sequenced in a study of yellow fever vaccine responses in identical twins. TCRdb used MiXCR to reprocess the RT-PCR reads, holding one entry per CDR3 protein. This table has approximately 16,000 distinct CDR3 sequences, 80% to 85% appearing once. Sample: T cells from blood (PBMCs), unsorted or a sorted subset (not recorded which), taken before or after yellow fever vaccination (not recorded which). These receptors originate from a woman younger than 35 who received the yellow fever vaccine.

V gene TRBV29-1 combines with J gene TRBJ2-1; possible D gene TRBD1, 5 bases. Germline-derived CDR1 and CDR2 are SQVTM and ANQGSEA. This CDR3 region has 9 residues. Deletions cut 3 bases from V and 15 bases from J, with 9 bases between. This CDR3 is CSVDRGRFF. The CDR3 nucleotides read TGCAGCGTTGATAGGGGAAGGTTCTTC.

The chain uses TRBV12-3 or TRBV12-4 and TRBJ2-7; 11 bases fit TRBD2. The CDR3 extends over 16 amino acids. V was pared by 2 bases and J by 1 base, with 4 bases of the junction left unmatched. CDR3 in amino acids: CASSLSGTSGSYEQYF. In DNA, the CDR3 is TGTGCCAGCAGTTTAAGTGGGACTAGCGGTTCCTACGAGCAGTACTTC.

The gene calls are TRBV29-1 and TRBJ2-7; 11 positions match TRBD2. The junction had 6 bases not matched to a gene; V was cut back by 6 bases and J by 2 bases. The CDR3 runs 14 residues. CDR1 SQVTM and CDR2 ANQGSEA come from the germline V gene. CDR3 amino acids: CSVAPGLAAYEQYF. The CDR3 DNA reads as TGCAGCGTCGCACCGGGACTAGCGGCCTACGAGCAGTACTTC.

The genes are TRBV3-1 and TRBJ2-1, with D perhaps TRBD1 (5 bases). V dropped 4 bases and J dropped 4 bases, with 11 bases sitting between them. The CDR3 extends over 14 amino acids. Germline V gives CDR1 LGHDT, CDR2 YNNKEL (reference sequence). The CDR3 here is CASSLWAGYNEQFF. CDR3 in DNA: TGTGCCAGCAGCCTGTGGGCAGGGTACAATGAGCAGTTCTTC.

This clonotype was counted a few times. The genes are TRBV5-1 and TRBJ2-7; either TRBD1 or TRBD2 may supply D (6 bases each). Germline CDR1 SGHRS, CDR2 YFSETQ. The CDR3 extends over 14 amino acids. V lost 0 bases and J lost 6, with 13 bases in between. CDR3 residues: CASSLDSGGAEQYF. CDR3 in DNA: TGCGCCAGCAGCTTGGATTCCGGGGGCGCCGAGCAGTACTTC.

V usage is TRBV4-3 and J usage is TRBJ2-1, with 8 bases matching TRBD2. Germline-derived CDR1 and CDR2 are LGHNA and YSLEER. The CDR3 covers 16 residues. Trimming took 1 base from V and 7 from J; bases not matched to a gene: 9. Here the CDR3 reads CASSQGGGSKGNEQFF. The CDR3 nucleotides read TGCGCCAGCAGCCAAGGCGGGGGGTCTAAGGGGAATGAGCAGTTCTTC.

The chain couples TRBV1 to TRBJ1-5. TRBV1 is termed a pseudogene. The CDR3 spans 11 residues. The CDR3 sequence: CTSSQVQPQHF. CDR3 DNA sequence: TGCACCAGCAGCCAAGTTCAGCCCCAGCATTTT.

This clonotype was picked up a small number of times. The gene calls are TRBV13 and TRBJ2-7; maybe TRBD1 (6 bases). The V end was cut by 5 bases, the J end by 0 bases, with 11 bases between. The germline CDR1 and CDR2 sequences are PRHDT and FYEKMQ (reference sequence). CDR3 length: 14 residues. CDR3 nucleotides: TGTGCCAGCAGCCGGGACATAAACTCCTACGAGCAGTACTTC. Its protein product is CASSRDINSYEQYF.

This chain joins TRBV29-1 and TRBJ2-1; no reliable D call. This CDR3 is 12 amino acids long. V gave up 4 bases and J gave up 2 bases, with 6 bases separating them. Germline CDR1 SQVTM, CDR2 ANQGSEA. CDR3 sequence (DNA): TGCAGCGTTGCCGTTACCTACAATGAGCAGTTCTTC. This gives the protein CSVAVTYNEQFF.

This chain joins TRBV15 and TRBJ1-1, with 8 bases identical to TRBD1. Germline loops: CDR1 LNHNV, CDR2 YYDKDF (reference sequence). V was pared by 5 bases and J by 5 bases, with 10 bases of the junction left unmatched. CDR3 size: 15 residues. The CDR3: CATSGTTGGYTEAFF. In DNA form, the CDR3 reads TGTGCCACCAGCGGGACCACAGGGGGTTATACTGAAGCTTTCTTT.

The rearrangement uses TRBV6-2 or TRBV6-3 and TRBJ2-5, with D perhaps matching TRBD1 (5 bases). Trimming shortened V by 2 bases and J by 2 bases, and 9 bases separated the two germline ends. This CDR3 spans 14 amino acids. Germline CDR1 MNHEY, CDR2 SVGEGT. CDR3 coding DNA: TGTGCCAGCAGTTACGGAACAGGACAAGAGACCCAGTACTTC. Protein product: CASSYGTGQETQYF.

The chain couples TRBV5-4 to TRBJ2-3; tentatively, D is TRBD2 (6 bases). The CDR3 spans 15 residues. CDR1 and CDR2 (germline): SGHNT, YYREEE (reference sequence). The ends were cut back, 0 bases at V and 5 bases at J, with 13 bases in the middle. The CDR3 coding sequence is TGTGCCAGCAGCTTGGGGGCGCGGGATTTAGATACGCAGTATTTT. Translation gives CASSLGARDLDTQYF.

This chain links TRBV12-3 or TRBV12-4 with TRBJ1-1; D not resolved. The CDR3 length is 12 residues. V lost 6 bases, J lost 3 bases, and 8 bases lay in between. The CDR3, as DNA: TGTGCCAGCAGCCAAGGCCACACTGAAGCTTTCTTT. It specifies CASSQGHTEAFF.

The CDR3 here is CASSLETASEQYF. DNA for the CDR3: TGTGCCAGCAGCTTGGAGACGGCCTCCGAGCAGTACTTC. The chain couples TRBV5-4 to TRBJ2-7; D is unclear. V was pared by 0 bases and J by 6 bases, with 10 bases between. The germline V gene encodes CDR1 SGHNT and CDR2 YYREEE (reference sequence). The CDR3 runs 13 residues.

The chain joins TRBV14 to TRBJ1-1; D not resolved. Between the trimmed V and J ends, which lost 1 base and 0 bases, there was a span of 3 bases. CDR3 size: 13 residues. Germline-derived CDR1 and CDR2 are SGHDN and FVKESK. CDR3 residues: CASSQGMNTEAFF. The CDR3 DNA reads as TGTGCCAGCAGCCAAGGAATGAACACTGAAGCTTTCTTT.

The chain carries TRBV20-1 and TRBJ2-7, with D unclear. Looked up from germline, CDR1 is DFQATT and CDR2 is SNEGSKA (reference sequence). CDR3 length: 13 residues. Trimming pared 1 base from V and 2 bases from J, leaving 9 bases between. The CDR3 loop is CSARGVSTYEQYF. For the CDR3, the DNA is TGCAGTGCTAGAGGGGTGTCTACCTACGAGCAGTACTTC.

V usage is TRBV9 and J usage is TRBJ2-5, with D uncertain. The V end lost 0 bases, the J end lost 4 bases, and 13 bases lay between the germline ends. Germline V gene data show CDR1 as SGDLS and CDR2 as YYNGEE. This CDR3 has 15 residues. CDR3 bases: TGTGCCAGCAGCGTAGGTTCCCTGCCGGGAGAGACCCAGTACTTC. Amino acid sequence: CASSVGSLPGETQYF.

The chain couples TRBV7-6 to TRBJ2-1; TRBD2 matches at 9 bases. CDR1 SGHVS and CDR2 FNYEAQ come from the germline V gene. V shed 4 bases, J shed 10 bases, and the junction held 5 bases outside the gene matches. The CDR3 totals 13 residues. The CDR3 protein is CASSSLAGDEQFF. The CDR3 DNA reads as TGTGCCAGCAGCTCGTTAGCGGGAGACGAGCAGTTCTTC.

The J gene is TRBJ2-7, the V gene TRBV15, with unresolved D. Per the germline V gene, CDR1 is LNHNV and CDR2 is YYDKDF (reference sequence). Trimming took off 0 bases at V and 4 bases at J, with 4 bases between the two ends. This CDR3 has 12 amino acids. Written as DNA, the CDR3 is TGTGCCACCAGCAGAGATGCTTACGAGCAGTACTTC. It is translated as CATSRDAYEQYF.

V usage is TRBV29-1 and J usage is TRBJ1-2; no clear D. The CDR3 totals 15 residues. Trimming cost V 1 base and J 0 bases, with 12 bases left between them. The germline V gene has CDR1 SQVTM and CDR2 ANQGSEA. The CDR3 reads CSVEVGSASNYGYTF. CDR3 in DNA: TGCAGCGTTGAAGTAGGAAGTGCCTCTAACTATGGCTACACCTTC.

This clonotype has just one count. This sequence joins TRBV2 and TRBJ2-1, with D perhaps matching TRBD1 (5 bases). In germline, CDR1 is SNHLY, CDR2 FYNNEI. This CDR3 has 14 residues. Between the trimmed V and J ends, which lost 6 bases and 8 bases, there was a span of 17 bases. CDR3 in amino acids: CASRPGSSPHEQFF. In nucleotides, the CDR3 is TGTGCCAGCAGGCCAGGGTCATCCCCCCATGAGCAGTTCTTC.

The V gene is TRBV10-1, the J gene TRBJ2-7; 12 nucleotides line up with TRBD2. This CDR3 contains 14 residues. V gave up 2 bases and J gave up 9 bases; unmatched junction bases: 5. The germline V gene encodes CDR1 WNHNN and CDR2 SYGVQD (reference sequence). CDR3 nucleotides: TGCGCCAGCAGTGAGGGACTAGCGGGGCTGGGGCAGTACTTC. This codes for CASSEGLAGLGQYF.

This sequence joins TRBV20-1 and TRBJ1-1, with a possible D match to TRBD1 (5 bases). The CDR3 length is 13 residues. CDR1 DFQATT and CDR2 SNEGSKA come from the germline V gene (reference sequence). The germline V and J ends were trimmed by 6 bases and 2 bases, with 13 bases remaining between them. This CDR3 reads CSATGPSNTEAFF. In nucleotides, the CDR3 is TGCAGTGCCACAGGCCCCTCAAACACTGAAGCTTTCTTT.

This chain uses TRBV5-2 with TRBJ2-7. TRBV5-2 is classified as a pseudogene. The CDR3 contains 12 residues. This CDR3 reads CASNRGVYEQYF. In nucleotides, the CDR3 is TGTGCCAGCAACCGTGGAGTGTACGAGCAGTACTTC.

This chain uses TRBV20-1 with TRBJ1-2; D remains ambiguous. The CDR3 has 13 residues. The V and J ends lost 4 bases and 3 bases respectively, with 12 bases between them. Germline values: CDR1 DFQATT, CDR2 SNEGSKA (reference sequence). The CDR3 region has the DNA TGCAGTGCTAAATCCTCTCTGGACTATGGCTACACCTTC. Translated, it gives CSAKSSLDYGYTF.

The chain combines TRBV2 with TRBJ1-4; D ambiguous. Germline V lookup: CDR1 SNHLY, CDR2 FYNNEI. The CDR3 consists of 16 residues. The V gene lost 5 bases and the J gene lost 7 bases, with 20 bases spanning the gap. The CDR3 DNA reads TGTGCCAGCAGTAAGCGGGTATCGACGCAATTTGAAAAACTGTTTTTT. This gives the protein CASSKRVSTQFEKLFF.

The rearrangement uses TRBV21-1 and TRBJ2-3; the tabulated D call, TRBD2, remains unverified against the DNA. TRBV21-1 is a pseudogene segment. The CDR3 extends over 15 amino acids. The CDR3 region is CASSKERGGEDTQYF. The CDR3 coding sequence is TGTGCCAGCAGCAAAGAACGAGGAGGAGAAGATACGCAGTATTTT.

This clonotype was seen a handful of times. This rearrangement joins TRBV29-1 to TRBJ2-3; no firm D call. Germline-derived CDR1 and CDR2 are SQVTM and ANQGSEA. Trimming removed 5 bases from V and 0 bases from J, with 12 bases in between. The CDR3 has 14 amino acids. The CDR3 is CSVPVRTSTDTQYF. The CDR3 DNA sequence: TGCAGCGTTCCTGTCCGTACGAGCACAGATACGCAGTATTTT.

The V gene is TRBV23-1, the J gene TRBJ1-2; TRBD1 is a possible D gene (5 bases). TRBV23-1 is assigned to the ORF class and has an uncertain function. The V and J ends lost 3 bases and 1 base respectively, with 15 bases between them. The CDR3 spans 16 residues. Here the CDR3 reads CASSQPAREFNYGYTF. In nucleotides, the CDR3 is TGCGCCAGCAGTCAGCCCGCCAGGGAATTTAACTATGGCTACACCTTC.

A few counts support this clonotype. This chain links TRBV28 with TRBJ1-1, with D possibly being TRBD1 (6 bases). The V end lost 3 bases, the J end lost 3 bases, and 17 bases lay between the germline ends. CDR3 length: 16 residues. The V gene's germline CDR1 is MDHEN and CDR2 SYDVKM. The CDR3 sequence: CASSFLPTGWDTEAFF. Here the CDR3 DNA reads TGTGCCAGCAGTTTTCTCCCCACAGGGTGGGACACTGAAGCTTTCTTT.

The chain couples TRBV11-3 to TRBJ2-7; no clear D gene. The CDR3 extends over 15 amino acids. Per germline, CDR1 SGHNT and CDR2 YENEEA. V lost 4 bases and J 2 bases, leaving 15 bases between the germline ends. The CDR3 nucleotides are TGTGCCAGCAGCTCCCGGGTCATTGGAACCTACGAGCAGTACTTC. This gives the protein CASSSRVIGTYEQYF.

This chain connects TRBV23-1 to TRBJ1-4; D remains ambiguous. TRBV23-1 is an ORF, with its function uncertain. The length of the CDR3 is 13 residues. The germline V and J ends were trimmed by 7 bases and 0 bases, with 6 bases remaining between them. CDR3 nucleotides: TGCGCCAGCACATTACCAACTAATGAAAAACTGTTTTTT. Translation gives CASTLPTNEKLFF.